The 17 T cell receptor beta chains listed next were all sequenced from one sample in a study of shared clonotypes between healthy human individuals. Assay: immunoSEQ multiplex PCR; the TCRdb copy retains only in-frame clones and omits some. The table records fewer than 1.8 million clones, about 98.5% of them present only once. Sequencing used naive CD4+ T cells sorted from blood. The sample's subset: CD45RA+ positively selected. These receptors originate from a man in his thirties or forties in good health.

A note on this clone: The same CDR3 is also encoded by other DNA sequences in this sample. The chain uses TRBV5-1 and TRBJ2-5, with D uncertain. This CDR3 is built from 13 residues. The V gene's germline CDR1 is SGHRS and CDR2 YFSETQ. V was clipped by 0 bases and J by 2 bases, with 5 bases between them. Here the CDR3 DNA reads TGCGCCAGCAGCTTGGGTAGACAAGAGACCCAGTACTTC. Protein: CASSLGRQETQYF.

The chain has TRBV7-2 and TRBJ2-1, with TRBD2 matching 11 bases. Germline V gives CDR1 SGHTA, CDR2 FQGNSA. There are 17 residues in the CDR3. Losses at the gene ends were 2 bases for V and 3 bases for J; bases not matched to a gene: 6. CDR3 loop: CASSLRITSGSYNEQFF. CDR3 nucleotides: TGTGCCAGCAGCTTACGTATAACTAGCGGGAGCTACAATGAGCAGTTCTTC.

CDR3 nucleotide sequence: TGTGCCAGCTCCGCTAGCACAGATACGCAGTATTTT. The encoded protein is CASSASTDTQYF. The chain uses TRBV6-6 and TRBJ2-3; D is ambiguous. This CDR3 contains 12 residues. The germline V gene has CDR1 MNHNY and CDR2 SVGAGI (reference sequence). The V and J ends lost 8 bases and 0 bases respectively, with 6 bases between them.

The chain is built from TRBV15 and TRBJ1-2, with TRBD1 identical over 8 bases. The CDR3 is made up of 14 amino acids. With V trimmed by 3 bases and J by 1 base, 1 base remained unmatched. Germline loops: CDR1 LNHNV, CDR2 YYDKDF (reference sequence). The CDR3: CATSRDRDNYGYTF. For the CDR3, the DNA is TGTGCCACCAGCAGGGACAGGGATAACTATGGCTACACCTTC.

J is TRBJ1-1 and V is TRBV5-6; D uncertain. V was pared by 0 bases and J by 8 bases, with 11 bases between. The CDR3 loop spans 13 amino acids. Germline values: CDR1 SGHDT, CDR2 YYEEEE. This CDR3 reads CASSLVGKLEAFF. The CDR3, as DNA: TGTGCCAGCAGCTTGGTGGGGAAGCTAGAAGCTTTCTTT.

V is TRBV27 and J is TRBJ2-7, with D tentatively TRBD2 (6 bases). V was cut by 5 bases and J by 6 bases, with 17 bases left in between. Germline CDR1 reads MNHEY; CDR2 reads SMNVEV (reference sequence). CDR3 length equals 14 residues. This CDR3 reads CASSPSRHGSEQYF. The CDR3 DNA is TGTGCCAGCAGTCCGTCCCGACACGGGAGCGAGCAGTACTTC.

The DNA of the CDR3 is TGCGCCAGCAGACTTTCGTCTCACACCGGGGAGCTGTTTTTT. Translating it yields CASRLSSHTGELFF. The chain is built from TRBV10-1 and TRBJ2-2; D not resolved. This CDR3 comprises 14 residues. Trimming left V 6 bases short and J 3 bases short, with 11 bases between. CDR1 WNHNN and CDR2 SYGVQD come from the germline V gene (reference sequence).

The rearrangement joins TRBV5-4 to TRBJ2-7, with 10 bases matching TRBD1. The CDR3 is 14 residues long. The V gene end was trimmed by 3 bases and the J gene end by 6 bases; junction bases not matched to a gene: 6. Germline loops: CDR1 SGHNT, CDR2 YYREEE (reference sequence). Here the CDR3 DNA reads TGTGCCAGCAGCTCCGACGGGACAGGGGTCGAGCAGTACTTC. Amino acid sequence: CASSSDGTGVEQYF. The full variable domain, in which reference TRBV5-4 and TRBJ2-7 provide the parts outside the CDR3, is ETGVTQSPTHLIKTRGQQVTLRCSSQSGHNTVSWYQQALGQGPQFIFQYYREEENGRGNFPPRFSGLQFPNYSSELNVNALELDDSALYLCASSSDGTGVEQYFGPGTRLTVT.

This chain connects TRBV7-9 to TRBJ2-7; 12 nucleotides match TRBD2. After removal of 4 bases from V and 0 bases from J, the junction contained 7 bases not matched to a gene. The CDR3 is 17 residues long. Looked up from germline, CDR1 is SEHNR and CDR2 is FQNEAQ (reference sequence). The CDR3 loop is CASSYRTSGMSSYEQYF. The DNA for the CDR3 is TGTGCCAGCAGCTACCGGACTAGCGGGATGAGCTCCTACGAGCAGTACTTC. Full variable domain (rest looked up from reference TRBV7-9 and TRBJ2-7): DTGVSQNPRHKITKRGQNVTFRCDPISEHNRLYWYRQTLGQGPEFLTYFQNEAQLEKSRLLSDRFSAERPKGSFSTLEIQRTEQGDSAMYLCASSYRTSGMSSYEQYFGPGTRLTVT.

The genes are TRBV9 and TRBJ1-5, with 7 bases lining up with TRBD1. CDR1 is SGDLS and CDR2 is YYNGEE in the germline V gene. The junction had 5 bases not matched to a gene; V was cut back by 2 bases and J by 6 bases. The CDR3 extends over 14 amino acids. This CDR3 is CASSVTGAGQPQHF. Written as DNA, the CDR3 is TGTGCCAGCAGCGTTACAGGGGCGGGTCAGCCCCAGCATTTT.

The chain combines TRBV29-1 with TRBJ2-3; TRBD2 agrees at 11 bases. The CDR3 runs 16 residues. The V gene's germline CDR1 is SQVTM and CDR2 ANQGSEA. The V and J ends lost 8 bases and 2 bases, in that order; junction bases with no gene match: 12. CDR3 in amino acids: CSILKGTSGYTDTQYF. The DNA of the CDR3 is TGCAGCATCTTAAAAGGGACTAGCGGATACACAGATACGCAGTATTTT.

V gene TRBV5-6 combines with J gene TRBJ2-2; no firm D call. Germline CDR1 is SGHDT and CDR2 is YYEEEE. V was clipped by 2 bases and J by 6 bases, with 8 bases between them. The CDR3 runs to 13 residues. CDR3 sequence (DNA): TGTGCCAGCAGCTTCAGGAAGGCCGGGGAGCTGTTTTTT. Its translation: CASSFRKAGELFF.

The chain recombines TRBV2 with TRBJ2-7; D unclear. Per germline, CDR1 SNHLY and CDR2 FYNNEI. Trimming took 6 bases from V and 5 from J, leaving 8 bases between them. The CDR3 contains 11 residues. This CDR3 is CASRSWDEQYF. The CDR3 DNA reads as TGTGCCAGCAGGTCATGGGACGAGCAGTACTTC.

The gene calls are TRBV5-4 and TRBJ2-1, with D unclear. This CDR3 contains 15 residues. Germline V gene lookup returns CDR1 SGHNT and CDR2 YYREEE (reference sequence). The V end lost 0 bases, the J end lost 2 bases, and 9 bases lay between the germline ends. In DNA, the CDR3 is TGTGCCAGCAGCTTGGGAGACCCAACCTACAATGAGCAGTTCTTC. Protein: CASSLGDPTYNEQFF. The whole variable domain, remainder taken from reference TRBV5-4 and TRBJ2-1, is ETGVTQSPTHLIKTRGQQVTLRCSSQSGHNTVSWYQQALGQGPQFIFQYYREEENGRGNFPPRFSGLQFPNYSSELNVNALELDDSALYLCASSLGDPTYNEQFFGPGTRLTVL.

V gene TRBV5-1 combines with J gene TRBJ2-7, with 15 bases matching TRBD2. Germline CDR1 reads SGHRS; CDR2 reads YFSETQ. V trimming: 4 bases; J trimming: 7 bases; junction bases outside the gene matches: 6. The CDR3 loop spans 15 amino acids. The chain's CDR3 is CASSGQGLAGGEQYF. The CDR3 DNA follows: TGCGCCAGCAGCGGGCAGGGACTAGCGGGAGGAGAGCAGTACTTC.

The genes are TRBV19 and TRBJ2-7; TRBD1 matches at 10 bases. The ends lost 6 bases at V and 6 bases at J; junction bases unmatched: 8. The length of the CDR3 is 14 residues. Germline assignment: CDR1 LNHDA and CDR2 SQIVND (reference sequence). The CDR3 sequence is CASRQPGQGFEQYF. CDR3 sequence (DNA): TGTGCCAGTAGACAACCGGGACAGGGGTTCGAGCAGTACTTC.

This sequence joins TRBV2 and TRBJ1-1; D unclear. The ends were cut back, 3 bases at V and 10 bases at J, with 12 bases in the middle. Germline V gives CDR1 SNHLY, CDR2 FYNNEI. This CDR3 is built from 12 residues. This chain's CDR3 is CASSDLSEIAFF. The DNA of the CDR3 is TGTGCCAGCAGTGATTTGTCGGAGATAGCTTTCTTT.